This T cell receptor (beta chain) was sequenced during a study of identical twins. TCRdb recomputed calls from the 5' RACE reads with MiXCR, one row per CDR3 protein. The table shows approximately 140,000 distinct CDR3 sequences, with under 4.5% occurring only once. This sequence was found in a man aged 18 to 29 in good health. Sequencing was carried out using memory T cells sorted from blood.

CDR3 coding DNA: TGTGCCAGCAGCTCACAGCGGGGACTTAACGAGCAGTACTTC. Its protein product is CASSSQRGLNEQYF. The genes are TRBV7-2 and TRBJ2-7; the match to TRBD2 covers 7 bases. Germline-derived CDR1 and CDR2 are SGHTA and FQGNSA. V was clipped by 4 bases and J by 5 bases; unmatched bases: 8. CDR3 size: 14 residues.